This T cell receptor beta chain was obtained from a study of CD8+CD57+ T cells in acquired aplastic anemia. Study-wide points: Roughly 31 CD8+ CDR3 sequences were shared between patients and controls. Controls and patients did not differ significantly in CD8+ Simpson's diversity.

The trim removed 9 bases at V and 6 bases at J, leaving 5 bases unmatched. The CDR3 runs 13 residues. Germline V gene sequence: CDR1 LNHDA, CDR2 SQIVND (reference sequence). This clonotype was counted many times. Its cognate antigen is unknown. The template used for profiling TCR beta VDJ and CDR3 was genomic DNA. TCRdb fed the reads into MiXCR, producing one record per CDR3 protein. The data contain 250,000 to 300,000 distinct CDR3 sequences, 55% to 65% of them singletons. The sample was sorted CD4+, CD8+, or CD8+CD57+ T cells (not recorded which) from PBMCs. The chain has TRBV19 and TRBJ2-1; the match to TRBD1 covers 10 bases. The origin of this receptor is a human donor with severe aplastic anemia or a healthy control (not recorded which). CDR3 sequence: CASGTGVFNEQFF. For the CDR3, the DNA is TGTGCCAGCGGGACAGGGGTCTTCAATGAGCAGTTCTTC.